Below, 19 T cell receptor beta chains from the same sample are listed, as sequenced in a study of CD8 T cells in Susac syndrome. The RNA, about 0.5 to 1 ug, was put through reverse transcription using random hexamers. TCRdb reprocessed the immunoSEQ multiplex PCR reads via MiXCR and lists one record per CDR3 protein. The sample yields around 270,000 distinct CDR3 sequences, 75% to 85% seen once. Sequenced sample: CD8+ T cells from PBMCs. These receptors were taken from a human donor with multiple sclerosis.

The chain carries TRBV30 and TRBJ2-2; 7 nucleotides agree with TRBD1. Germline lookup yields CDR1 GTSNPN and CDR2 SVGIG (reference sequence). This CDR3 is built from 18 residues. V was clipped by 3 bases and J by 8 bases; unmatched bases: 21. This CDR3 is CAWRPWDSASLGWGELFF. The CDR3 region has the DNA TGTGCCTGGAGACCGTGGGACAGCGCTTCATTGGGCTGGGGGGAGCTGTTTTTT. Full variable domain (remainder filled in from reference TRBV30 and TRBJ2-2): SQTIHQWPATLVQPVGSPLSLECTVEGTSNPNLYWYRQAAGRGLQLLFYSVGIGQISSEVPQNLSASRPQDRQFILSSKKLLLSDSGFYLCAWRPWDSASLGWGELFFGEGSRLTVL.

V and J are TRBV4-3 and TRBJ2-3; 7 positions agree with TRBD1. V lost 0 bases and J lost 3; bases outside the gene matches: 3. The CDR3 is 15 residues long. Germline V lookup: CDR1 LGHNA, CDR2 YSLEER. CDR3 nucleotides: TGCGCCAGCAGCCAAGAGACAGGGCGGACAGATACGCAGTATTTT. Protein: CASSQETGRTDTQYF.

V and J are TRBV9 and TRBJ2-7; D remains ambiguous. This CDR3 has 17 residues. Germline CDR1 and CDR2: SGDLS and YYNGEE. The V gene lost 3 bases and the J gene lost 0 bases, with 19 bases spanning the gap. The CDR3 here is CASSARTYPGPSYEQYF. The CDR3 bases are TGTGCCAGCAGCGCGCGAACCTACCCCGGGCCCTCCTACGAGCAGTACTTC.

This rearrangement joins TRBV12-3 or TRBV12-4 to TRBJ1-1, with D uncertain. The CDR3 has 12 residues. The ends were cut back, 6 bases at V and 4 bases at J, with 9 bases in the middle. The CDR3 sequence is CASRRGSTEAFF. CDR3 DNA sequence: TGTGCCAGCAGGAGAGGGAGCACTGAAGCTTTCTTT.

This sequence joins TRBV21-1 and TRBJ1-1. TRBV21-1 is a documented pseudogene. The CDR3 loop spans 14 amino acids. The CDR3 spells CASSKIGGDTEAFF. The CDR3 DNA reads TGTGCCAGCAGCAAAATCGGGGGGGACACTGAAGCTTTCTTT.

This chain links TRBV7-4 with TRBJ1-5, with D maybe TRBD1 (6 bases). The CDR3 contains 15 residues. In germline, CDR1 is SGHVT, CDR2 SQSDAQ. Trimming took 3 bases from V and 2 from J, leaving 11 bases between them. In DNA, the CDR3 is TGTGCCAGCAGCTTCCGTAGGGGGGGCAATCAGCCCCAGCATTTT. It translates to CASSFRRGGNQPQHF.

The chain links TRBV27 to TRBJ2-7; TRBD2 matches at 11 bases. This CDR3 region has 15 residues. V was clipped by 0 bases and J by 5 bases; unmatched bases: 3. Germline V gives CDR1 MNHEY, CDR2 SMNVEV (reference sequence). The CDR3 is CASSLSTTSGDEQYF. DNA of the CDR3: TGTGCCAGCAGTTTATCGACGACTAGCGGGGACGAGCAGTACTTC.

V is TRBV30 and J is TRBJ1-5; maybe TRBD1 (5 bases). CDR3 length: 15 amino acids. Germline CDR1 and CDR2: GTSNPN and SVGIG (reference sequence). The V end was cut by 1 base, the J end by 1 base, with 11 bases between. The CDR3 nucleotides read TGTGCCTGGAGTGACTCTGGGGCGAGCAATCAGCCCCAGCATTTT. The encoded protein is CAWSDSGASNQPQHF. The full variable domain, in which reference TRBV30 and TRBJ1-5 provide the parts outside the CDR3, is SQTIHQWPATLVQPVGSPLSLECTVEGTSNPNLYWYRQAAGRGLQLLFYSVGIGQISSEVPQNLSASRPQDRQFILSSKKLLLSDSGFYLCAWSDSGASNQPQHFGDGTRLSIL.

The chain uses TRBV25-1 and TRBJ1-4; D perhaps matches TRBD1 (5 bases). The V end lost 2 bases, the J end lost 3 bases, and 7 bases lay between the germline ends. The germline CDR1 and CDR2 sequences are MGHDK and SYGVNS. The CDR3 contains 14 residues. CDR3 in amino acids: CASSERGSNEKLFF. The CDR3 DNA sequence: TGTGCCAGCAGTGAACGGGGCTCTAATGAAAAACTGTTTTTT.

The chain couples TRBV27 to TRBJ2-3, with TRBD1 matching 7 bases. Germline-derived CDR1 and CDR2 are MNHEY and SMNVEV (reference sequence). V shed 8 bases and J 1 base; nucleotides not matched to a gene: 9. The CDR3 has 15 residues. The CDR3 protein is CASGDRVAGTDTQYF. The CDR3 region has the DNA TGTGCCAGCGGAGACAGGGTGGCCGGCACAGATACGCAGTATTTT.

The chain links TRBV6-6 to TRBJ2-7; D is perhaps TRBD2 (6 bases). V shed 9 bases and J shed 9 bases, with 21 bases lying between them. Germline CDR1 and CDR2: MNHNY and SVGAGI (reference sequence). The CDR3 length is 13 residues. CDR3 in DNA: TGTGCCAGTTTCTGGCAGGATGGGACTGGGCAGTACTTC. Its translation is CASFWQDGTGQYF.

This clonotype was recorded once. The chain joins TRBV5-1 to TRBJ2-3, with 8 bases aligning to TRBD2. This CDR3 is built from 14 residues. Germline V gives CDR1 SGHRS, CDR2 YFSETQ. V was pared by 4 bases and J by 3 bases, with 4 bases of the junction left unmatched. CDR3 sequence (DNA): TGCGCCAGCAGCCCCCGGGGGGGAACAGATACGCAGTATTTT. Its protein product is CASSPRGGTDTQYF.

Turning to this clonotype: An end of the junction does not agree with germline; a read error may underlie this. V gene TRBV7-9 combines with J gene TRBJ1-3; D ambiguous. The germline CDR1 and CDR2 sequences are SEHNR and FQNEAQ (reference sequence). This CDR3 spans 15 amino acids. CDR3: CASTLGPGAGNTIYF. The CDR3 DNA reads TGTGCCAGCACCTTAGGCCCCGGAGCTGGAAACACCATATATTTT.

This clonotype was seen once. The V gene is TRBV19, the J gene TRBJ2-1; a weak D match, TRBD2 (6 bases). This CDR3 is 13 amino acids long. CDR1 is LNHDA, CDR2 SQIVND, per germline (reference sequence). Trimming left V 7 bases short and J 5 bases short, with 12 bases between. CDR3 sequence (DNA): TGTGCCAGTACCCGCGGGGCTCACAATGAGCAGTTCTTC. The encoded protein is CASTRGAHNEQFF.

V and J are TRBV3-1 and TRBJ2-3, with D tentatively TRBD1 or TRBD2 (5 bases each). This CDR3 comprises 17 residues. Looked up from germline, CDR1 is LGHDT and CDR2 is YNNKEL (reference sequence). V lost 1 base to trimming and J lost 2 bases, with 16 bases between them. CDR3 in amino acids: CASSQVGTSSNTDTQYF. CDR3 in DNA: TGTGCCAGCAGCCAAGTGGGGACCTCATCAAACACAGATACGCAGTATTTT.

The sample holds a few counts of this clonotype. The genes are TRBV27 and TRBJ1-5, with D maybe TRBD1 (6 bases). Germline V gives CDR1 MNHEY, CDR2 SMNVEV (reference sequence). The ends were cut back, 6 bases at V and 4 bases at J, with 13 bases in the middle. The length of the CDR3 is 14 residues. CDR3 coding DNA: TGTGCCAGCAGAAACAGGGATTTAAATCAGCCCCAGCATTTT. Protein product: CASRNRDLNQPQHF.

The chain recombines TRBV5-6 with TRBJ2-5; the D gene is possibly TRBD1 (6 bases). This CDR3 has 16 amino acids. Per germline, CDR1 SGHDT and CDR2 YYEEEE. V lost 3 bases to trimming and J lost 2 bases, with 17 bases between them. CDR3 DNA sequence: TGTGCCAGCAGCTCAGGGGCGCGGGCGCAACAAGAGACCCAGTACTTC. Protein product: CASSSGARAQQETQYF.

The rearrangement links TRBV20-1 to TRBJ2-3; D is possibly TRBD1 (5 bases). V gave up 6 bases and J gave up 3 bases, with 19 bases separating them. Germline V gene data show CDR1 as DFQATT and CDR2 as SNEGSKA (reference sequence). This CDR3 contains 15 residues. CDR3 residues: CSAVLLAQGTDTQYF. CDR3 DNA sequence: TGCAGTGCCGTCCTATTAGCCCAGGGTACAGATACGCAGTATTTT.

The chain employs TRBV20-1 and TRBJ1-5, with a possible D match to TRBD1 (6 bases). Between the trimmed V and J ends, which lost 0 bases and 5 bases, there was a span of 17 bases. Germline assignment: CDR1 DFQATT and CDR2 SNEGSKA (reference sequence). The CDR3 covers 16 residues. CDR3 nucleotides: TGCAGTGCTAGAGATAGGGGGGGCGCAGGGTATCAGCCCCAGCATTTT. It encodes CSARDRGGAGYQPQHF.